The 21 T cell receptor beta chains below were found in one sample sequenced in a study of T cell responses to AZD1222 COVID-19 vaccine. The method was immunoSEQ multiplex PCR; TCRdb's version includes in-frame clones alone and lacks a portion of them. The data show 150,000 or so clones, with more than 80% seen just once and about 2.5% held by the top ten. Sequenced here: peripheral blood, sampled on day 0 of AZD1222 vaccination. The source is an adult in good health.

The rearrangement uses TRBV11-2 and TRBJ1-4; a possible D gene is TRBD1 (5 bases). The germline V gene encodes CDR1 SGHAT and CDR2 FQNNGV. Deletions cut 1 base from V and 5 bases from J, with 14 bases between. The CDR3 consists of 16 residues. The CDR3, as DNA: TGTGCCAGCAGCTTAGTCCCGGGCCAGGGAAATGAAAAACTGTTTTTT. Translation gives CASSLVPGQGNEKLFF.

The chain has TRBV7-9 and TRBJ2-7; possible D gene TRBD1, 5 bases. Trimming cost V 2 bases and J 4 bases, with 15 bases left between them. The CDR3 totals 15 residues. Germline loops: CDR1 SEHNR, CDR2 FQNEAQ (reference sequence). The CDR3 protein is CASSLIGRVGYEQYF. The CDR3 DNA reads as TGTGCCAGCAGCTTAATAGGCAGGGTGGGGTACGAGCAGTACTTC.

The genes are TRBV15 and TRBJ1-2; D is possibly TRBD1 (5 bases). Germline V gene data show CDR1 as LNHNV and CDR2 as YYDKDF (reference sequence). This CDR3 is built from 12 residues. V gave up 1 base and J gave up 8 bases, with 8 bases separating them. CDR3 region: CATSRGGGGYTF. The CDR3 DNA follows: TGTGCCACCAGCAGAGGGGGCGGCGGCTACACCTTC.

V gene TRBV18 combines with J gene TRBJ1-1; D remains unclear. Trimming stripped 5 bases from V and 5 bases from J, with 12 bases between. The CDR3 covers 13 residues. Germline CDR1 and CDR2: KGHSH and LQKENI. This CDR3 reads CASSAHVDTEAFF. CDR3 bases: TGTGCCAGCTCAGCTCATGTGGATACTGAAGCTTTCTTT.

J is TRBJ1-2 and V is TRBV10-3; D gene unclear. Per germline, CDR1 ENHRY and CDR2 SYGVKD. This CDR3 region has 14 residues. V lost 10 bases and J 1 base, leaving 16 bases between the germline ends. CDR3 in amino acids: CATVAKGVNYGYTF. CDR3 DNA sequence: TGTGCCACCGTGGCCAAGGGAGTTAACTATGGCTACACCTTC.

The CDR3 nucleotides read TGTGCCAGTAGTACCCCACCGGGGACAGGTCCGAACACTGAAGCTTTCTTT. This sequence encodes CASSTPPGTGPNTEAFF. The chain recombines TRBV19 with TRBJ1-1; 8 nucleotides line up with TRBD1. The germline gives CDR1 LNHDA, CDR2 SQIVND (reference sequence). This CDR3 is built from 17 residues. The junction had 11 bases not matched to a gene; V was cut back by 4 bases and J by 1 base.

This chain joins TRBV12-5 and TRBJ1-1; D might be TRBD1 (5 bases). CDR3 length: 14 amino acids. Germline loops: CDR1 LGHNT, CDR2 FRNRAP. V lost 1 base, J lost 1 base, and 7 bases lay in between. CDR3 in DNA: TGTGCTAGTGGTTTGGCTGGGGGGAACACTGAAGCTTTCTTT. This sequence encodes CASGLAGGNTEAFF.

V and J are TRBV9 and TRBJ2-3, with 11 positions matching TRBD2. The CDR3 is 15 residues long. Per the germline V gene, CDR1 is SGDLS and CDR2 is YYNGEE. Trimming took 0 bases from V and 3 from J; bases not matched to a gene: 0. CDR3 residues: CASSVVAGGTDTQYF. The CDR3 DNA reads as TGTGCCAGCAGCGTAGTAGCGGGAGGGACAGATACGCAGTATTTT.

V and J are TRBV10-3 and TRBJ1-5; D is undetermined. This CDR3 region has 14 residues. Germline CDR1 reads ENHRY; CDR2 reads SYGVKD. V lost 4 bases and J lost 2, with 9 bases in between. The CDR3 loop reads CAISADWRNQPQHF. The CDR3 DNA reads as TGTGCCATCAGTGCAGATTGGCGCAATCAGCCCCAGCATTTT.

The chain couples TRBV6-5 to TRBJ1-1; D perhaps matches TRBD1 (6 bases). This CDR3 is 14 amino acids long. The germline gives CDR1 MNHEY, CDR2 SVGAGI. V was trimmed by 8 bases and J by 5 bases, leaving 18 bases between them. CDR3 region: CASSREQGLTEAFF. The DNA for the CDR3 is TGTGCCAGCTCCCGAGAACAGGGTTTGACTGAAGCTTTCTTT.

The CDR3 sequence: CASSLQGSSYEQYF. The DNA for the CDR3 is TGTGCCAGCAGCCTACAGGGAAGCTCCTACGAGCAGTACTTC. The chain uses TRBV5-4 and TRBJ2-7, with D possibly matching TRBD1 (6 bases). The germline V gene encodes CDR1 SGHNT and CDR2 YYREEE (reference sequence). Trimming cost V 4 bases and J 0 bases, with 11 bases left between them. The CDR3 is 14 amino acids.

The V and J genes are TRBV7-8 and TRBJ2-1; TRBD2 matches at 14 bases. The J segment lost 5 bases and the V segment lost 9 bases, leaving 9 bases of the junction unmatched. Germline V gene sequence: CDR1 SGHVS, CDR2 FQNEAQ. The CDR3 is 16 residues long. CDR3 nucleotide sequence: TGTGCCAGTGGATGGACTAGCGGGAGGATAAACAATGAGCAGTTCTTC. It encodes CASGWTSGRINNEQFF.

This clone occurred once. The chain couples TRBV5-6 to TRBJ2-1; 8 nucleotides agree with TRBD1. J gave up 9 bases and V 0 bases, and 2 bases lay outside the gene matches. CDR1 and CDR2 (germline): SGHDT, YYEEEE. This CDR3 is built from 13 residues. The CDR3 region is CASSLGTGGEQFF. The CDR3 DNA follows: TGTGCCAGCAGCTTGGGAACAGGGGGTGAGCAGTTCTTC.

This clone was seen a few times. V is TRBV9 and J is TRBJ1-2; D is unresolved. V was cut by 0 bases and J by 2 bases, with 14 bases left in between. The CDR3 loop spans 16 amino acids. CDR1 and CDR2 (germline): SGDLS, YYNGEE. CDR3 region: CASSVAEGAMNYGYTF. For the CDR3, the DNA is TGTGCCAGCAGCGTAGCTGAGGGAGCGATGAACTATGGCTACACCTTC.

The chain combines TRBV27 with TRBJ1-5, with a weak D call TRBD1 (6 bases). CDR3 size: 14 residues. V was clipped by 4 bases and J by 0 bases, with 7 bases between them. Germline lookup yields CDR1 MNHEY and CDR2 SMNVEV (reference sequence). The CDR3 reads CASSWTASNQPQHF. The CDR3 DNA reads TGTGCCAGCAGTTGGACAGCTAGCAATCAGCCCCAGCATTTT.

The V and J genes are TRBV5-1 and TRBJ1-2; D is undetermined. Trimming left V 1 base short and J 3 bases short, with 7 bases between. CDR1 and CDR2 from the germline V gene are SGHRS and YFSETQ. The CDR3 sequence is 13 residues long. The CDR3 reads CASSLLQHYGYTF. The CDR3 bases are TGCGCCAGCAGCTTGTTACAGCACTATGGCTACACCTTC.

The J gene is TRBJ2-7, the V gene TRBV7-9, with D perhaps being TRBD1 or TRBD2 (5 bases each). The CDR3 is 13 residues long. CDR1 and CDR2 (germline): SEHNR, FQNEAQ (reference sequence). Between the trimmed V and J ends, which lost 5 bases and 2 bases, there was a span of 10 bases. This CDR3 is CASSGGPTYEQYF. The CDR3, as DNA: TGTGCCAGCAGCGGGGGACCTACCTACGAGCAGTACTTC.

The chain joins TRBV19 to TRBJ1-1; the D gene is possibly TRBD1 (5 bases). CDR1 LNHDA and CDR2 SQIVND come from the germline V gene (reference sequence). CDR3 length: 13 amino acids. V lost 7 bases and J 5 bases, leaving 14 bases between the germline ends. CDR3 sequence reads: CASTLGTGTEAFF. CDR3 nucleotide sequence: TGTGCCAGTACCCTTGGGACCGGGACTGAAGCTTTCTTT.

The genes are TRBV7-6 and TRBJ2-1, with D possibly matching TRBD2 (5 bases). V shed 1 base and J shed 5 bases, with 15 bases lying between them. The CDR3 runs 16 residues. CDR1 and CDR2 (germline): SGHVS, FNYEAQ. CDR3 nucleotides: TGTGCCAGCAGCTTAGGTTTATTAGCGCAAAACAATGAGCAGTTCTTC. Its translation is CASSLGLLAQNNEQFF.

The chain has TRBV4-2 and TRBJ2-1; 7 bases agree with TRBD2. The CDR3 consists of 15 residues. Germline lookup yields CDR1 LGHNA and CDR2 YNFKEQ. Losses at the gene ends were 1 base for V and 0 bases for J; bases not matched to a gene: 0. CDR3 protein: CASSQGGSSYNEQFF. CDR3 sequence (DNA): TGTGCCAGCAGCCAAGGCGGGAGCTCCTACAATGAGCAGTTCTTC.

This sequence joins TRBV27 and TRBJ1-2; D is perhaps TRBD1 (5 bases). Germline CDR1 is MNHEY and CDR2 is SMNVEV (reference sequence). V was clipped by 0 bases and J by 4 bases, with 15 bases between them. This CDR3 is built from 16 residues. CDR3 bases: TGTGCCAGCAGTTTATCCCCTACTCAGGGAACCTATGGCTACACCTTC. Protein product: CASSLSPTQGTYGYTF.